This T cell receptor beta chain was profiled in a study of beta chain features in type 1 diabetes. Study as a whole: Healthy donors resembled patients in age, gender and cell yields. Study-wide results and limits: For Type 1 diabetes patients, all four CD4+ subsets carried TCRB CDR3s that were moderately but significantly shorter. Patients' naive, central memory and Treg TCRB repertoires seemed closer to one another than those of healthy donors. Whether TCRB rearrangement is influenced by HLA type went unresolved here.

Central memory, naive, regulatory and stem cell-like memory CD4+ cells were sorted by CD45RO/CCR7/CD25/CD127/CD95/CD27. Every isolated RNA sample was fully reverse transcribed, so sequencing captured expressed TCRB transcripts. Repertoires were generated with immunoSEQ multiplex PCR, while TCRdb's copy carries only in-frame clones and drops some. The sample has around 250,000 clones, about 24% seen once. The V end was cut by 3 bases, the J end by 5 bases, with 8 bases between. Germline CDR1 and CDR2: SEHNR and FQNEAQ (reference sequence). The CDR3 is made up of 13 amino acids. As regards this clone: Its antigen is unidentified.

V gene TRBV7-9 combines with J gene TRBJ2-1; possibly TRBD2 for D (5 bases). Sequenced sample: naive CD4+ T cells from blood. The sequence was obtained from a woman in her twenties or thirties with type 1 diabetes. This CDR3 is CASSFSGNNEQFF. CDR3 coding DNA: TGTGCCAGCAGCTTCAGCGGAAACAATGAGCAGTTCTTC. The full variable domain, its missing parts supplied by reference TRBV7-9 and TRBJ2-1, is DTGVSQNPRHKITKRGQNVTFRCDPISEHNRLYWYRQTLGQGPEFLTYFQNEAQLEKSRLLSDRFSAERPKGSFSTLEIQRTEQGDSAMYLCASSFSGNNEQFFGPGTRLTVL.